Described below is a single T cell receptor beta chain sequence and its context. Its antigen is as yet unknown. The PCR employed 60 Vbeta primers together with 13 Jbeta primers. Original data processing: Later, 75 million to 100 million unique TCR beta chains were counted in an analysis, and approximately 10 million of them were shared. This table comes from immunoSEQ multiplex PCR, and its TCRdb copy is limited to in-frame clones, with some not included. That table supplies the V and J calls and clone size; D and trimming were determined from the DNA. The data hold more than 85,000 clones, with roughly 80% observed a single time. These data are taken from a study of cytomegalovirus exposure and HLA in healthy donors. Study results and limitations: Productive status was seen about 90% or about 30% of the time for most TCR beta V segments in an earlier analysis. A later analysis reportedly found fewer N-insertions in an Asian-associated ancestry cluster than the roughly 670-donor mean.

The V gene lost 4 bases and the J gene lost 3 bases, with 16 bases spanning the gap. Germline CDR1 SGDLS, CDR2 YYNGEE. CDR3 length equals 15 residues. The sample taken for sequencing was PBMCs. The clonotype was recovered from a young man in good health and CMV-seropositive. The chain carries TRBV9 and TRBJ1-2; weak D call: TRBD1 (5 bases). CDR3 residues: CASSPQGSPDYGYTF. The CDR3 DNA reads TGTGCCAGCAGCCCCCAGGGATCTCCGGACTATGGCTACACCTTC.